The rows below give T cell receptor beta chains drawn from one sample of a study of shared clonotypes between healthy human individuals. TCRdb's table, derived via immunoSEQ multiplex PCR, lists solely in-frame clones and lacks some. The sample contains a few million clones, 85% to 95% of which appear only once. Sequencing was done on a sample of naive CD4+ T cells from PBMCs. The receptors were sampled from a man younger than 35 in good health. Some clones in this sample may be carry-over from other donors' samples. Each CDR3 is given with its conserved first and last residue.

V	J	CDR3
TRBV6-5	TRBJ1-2	CASSYSGQESFYGYTF
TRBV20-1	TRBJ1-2	CSARSGNGYTF
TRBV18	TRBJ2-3	CASSVKGVPSTDTQYF
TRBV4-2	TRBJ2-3	CASSQATAGTDTQYF
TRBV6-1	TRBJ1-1	CATARPLNTEAFF
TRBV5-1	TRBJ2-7	CASSLAPGQNEQYF
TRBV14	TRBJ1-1	CASSPTIGFTEAFF
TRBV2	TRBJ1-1	CASSENGWTEAFF
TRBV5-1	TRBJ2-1	CASSLRTSGRASYNEQFF
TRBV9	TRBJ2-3	CASSVDLLATDTQYF
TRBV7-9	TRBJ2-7	CASSAGTVLYEQYF
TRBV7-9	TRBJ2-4	CASSDLGSKNIQYF
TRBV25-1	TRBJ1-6	CASSRDTAGRSLHF
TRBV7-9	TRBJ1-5	CASSLQGMDQPQHF
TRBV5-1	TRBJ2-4	CASSPLPFSSGLAKNIQYF
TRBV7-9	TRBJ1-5	CASGREGSNQPQHF
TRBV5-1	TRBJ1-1	CASSFREMNTEAFF
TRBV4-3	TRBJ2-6	CASSQELAGGPGANVLTF
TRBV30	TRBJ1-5	CAWSVMGPTGQPQHF
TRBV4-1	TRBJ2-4	CASSQAYVAKNIQYF
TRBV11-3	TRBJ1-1	CASSKTGMNTEAFF
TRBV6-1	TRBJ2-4	CASSEISTLAAAKNIQYF
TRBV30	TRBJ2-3	CAWRHPDTQYF
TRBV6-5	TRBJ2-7	CASSYSSAYSYEQYF
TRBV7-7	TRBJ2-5	CASSSTGRETQYF
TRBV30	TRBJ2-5	CAWHSPGVYQETQYF
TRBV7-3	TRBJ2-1	CASSPGTSGNEQFF
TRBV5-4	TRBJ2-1	CASSTGQGAYNEQFF
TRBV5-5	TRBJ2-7	CASSLAGLADLTKFYEQYF
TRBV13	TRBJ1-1	CASTLKGETEAFF
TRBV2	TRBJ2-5	CASSETRQETQYF
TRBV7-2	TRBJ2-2	CASRGRLANTGELFF
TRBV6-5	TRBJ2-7	CASSYARDFEQYF
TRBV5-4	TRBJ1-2	CASKTVVGYGYTF
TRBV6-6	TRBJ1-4	CASRDRATNEKLFF
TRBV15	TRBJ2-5	CATSRDSGTQETQYF
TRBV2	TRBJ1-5	CASSEVRVRQPQHF
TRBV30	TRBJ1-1	CAWSQAGNTEAFF
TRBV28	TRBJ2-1	CASSPLTATLVF
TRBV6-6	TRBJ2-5	CASSYDRGLGETQYF
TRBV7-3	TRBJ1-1	CASSLIGDRKEAFF
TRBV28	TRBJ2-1	CASSLRPSGKLF
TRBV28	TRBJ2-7	CASSLSGTVRYEQYF
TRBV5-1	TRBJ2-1	CASSLALTNNEQFF
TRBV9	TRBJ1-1	CASSPSSTGNRGAFF